The source of this T cell receptor beta chain is a study of persistence of HIV-infected CD4 T cells. Study at large: Suppressive ART had lasted a median of roughly eight years.

The germline V gene encodes CDR1 MNHEY and CDR2 SVGAGI. V was pared by 7 bases and J by 2 bases, with 8 bases of the junction left unmatched. The length of the CDR3 is 15 residues. Points on this clone: Its antigen is as yet unknown.

This nonspecific control used anti-CD3/anti-CD28 bead stimulation of CD4+ T cells. Sorting selected CD4+ T cells upregulating both CD40 ligand and CD69. PBMCs were depleted of CD8+ T cells before stimulation. For approximately 20 hours, CD8-depleted PBMCs received anti-CD28/CD49d costimulation, a CD40-blocking antibody and enfuvirtide. The immunoSEQ assay was version 4, run in survey mode. Profiled with immunoSEQ multiplex PCR; TCRdb holds only in-frame clones, not every one. Counted here are 35,000 to 55,000 clones, roughly nine tenths occurring once; the ten biggest clones make up 0.85% to 1.3%. The sample was CD4+ T cells sorted from PBMCs after roughly 18-hour stimulation, taken from a patient who received antiretroviral therapy. This TCR derives from an adult man with HIV who was CMV-seropositive. V gene TRBV6-5 combines with J gene TRBJ2-7; TRBD2 aligns across 10 bases. DNA for the CDR3: TGTGCCAGCACGGCTACTAGCGGGGCAGCCTACGAGCAGTACTTC. Translation: CASTATSGAAYEQYF.